A single sample is the source of the 23 T cell receptor beta chains below, sequenced in a study of cytomegalovirus exposure and HLA in healthy donors. The PCR used 60 Vbeta and 13 Jbeta primers. Profiled with immunoSEQ multiplex PCR; TCRdb holds only in-frame clones, not every one. This table has 150,000 to 200,000 clones, approximately 84% appearing once. Material: PBMCs. The origin of the receptors is a boy aged 5-17 years in good health and CMV-seronegative.

This chain connects TRBV20-1 to TRBJ2-3, with D perhaps matching TRBD1 (6 bases). CDR1 DFQATT and CDR2 SNEGSKA come from the germline V gene (reference sequence). V lost 5 bases to trimming and J lost 6 bases, with 9 bases between them. This CDR3 spans 11 amino acids. CDR3: CSAGQGDTQYF. In DNA, the CDR3 is TGCAGTGCTGGCCAGGGGGATACGCAGTATTTT.

CDR3 loop: CASSELAGDTGELFF. The CDR3 nucleotides are TGCGCCAGCAGCGAACTAGCGGGGGACACCGGGGAGCTGTTTTTT. V is TRBV10-1 and J is TRBJ2-2; TRBD2 aligns across 11 bases. CDR1 and CDR2 from the germline V gene are WNHNN and SYGVQD (reference sequence). This CDR3 is built from 15 residues. V gave up 6 bases and J gave up 3 bases; unmatched junction bases: 3.

Concerning this clone: The junction shows a germline mismatch at one end, possibly a read error. The genes are TRBV7-7 and TRBJ2-2; 7 bases match TRBD1. The germline gives CDR1 SSHAT, CDR2 FNYEAQ (reference sequence). CDR3 length: 15 residues. CDR3 region: CASSADRVVTGELFF. The CDR3, as DNA: TGTGCTAGCAGCGCCGACAGGGTTGTCACCGGGGAGCTGTTTTTT.

The chain joins TRBV2 to TRBJ2-4; 7 bases map to TRBD1. The junction had 1 base not matched to a gene; V was cut back by 5 bases and J by 0 bases. The CDR3 consists of 14 residues. Germline values: CDR1 SNHLY, CDR2 FYNNEI. CDR3 in amino acids: CASSRQGAKNIQYF. CDR3 bases: TGTGCCAGCAGTCGACAGGGAGCCAAAAACATTCAGTACTTC.

This clone was detected once. V usage is TRBV27 and J usage is TRBJ2-3; D is perhaps TRBD2 (6 bases). Trimming removed 11 bases at V and 1 base at J, with 16 bases between. The germline V gene encodes CDR1 MNHEY and CDR2 SMNVEV (reference sequence). The CDR3 extends over 14 amino acids. The CDR3 is CAVASPGGTDTQYF. CDR3 coding DNA: TGTGCCGTCGCCTCGCCGGGGGGCACAGATACGCAGTATTTT.

The V call is TRBV27, the J call TRBJ2-7; D might be TRBD2 (6 bases). Germline CDR1 reads MNHEY; CDR2 reads SMNVEV (reference sequence). This CDR3 spans 13 amino acids. Between the trimmed V and J ends, which lost 2 bases and 7 bases, there was a span of 12 bases. Here the CDR3 DNA reads TGTGCCAGCAGTTTAGGGCGCCTAGCGGAGCAGTACTTC. Translation: CASSLGRLAEQYF.

The rearrangement joins TRBV2 to TRBJ2-5; 7 positions match TRBD2. The end of the DNA aligns better with TRBJ2-7, so the J call may be wrong. In germline, CDR1 is SNHLY, CDR2 FYNNEI. The CDR3 spans 15 residues. CDR3: CASSESGGSSYEQYF. For the CDR3, the DNA is TGTGCCAGCAGTGAAAGCGGCGGGAGCTCCTACGAGCAGTACTTC.

V and J are TRBV19 and TRBJ2-1; possible D gene TRBD2, 5 bases. The CDR3 is made up of 12 amino acids. Trimming took off 3 bases at V and 10 bases at J, with 10 bases between the two ends. Germline CDR1 is LNHDA and CDR2 is SQIVND (reference sequence). The DNA of the CDR3 is TGTGCCAGTAGTATGGGGTGGGAGGAGCAGTTCTTC. Its protein is CASSMGWEEQFF.

This clone was seen a single time. This chain connects TRBV10-3 to TRBJ1-5; D unclear. CDR3 size: 15 residues. Germline V gene data show CDR1 as ENHRY and CDR2 as SYGVKD. Trimming removed 11 bases from V and 4 bases from J, with 21 bases in between. The chain's CDR3 is CAAGGLLEGNQPQHF. Here the CDR3 DNA reads TGTGCCGCGGGCGGCCTCCTGGAAGGGAATCAGCCCCAGCATTTT.

This chain joins TRBV28 and TRBJ2-7, with D possibly TRBD1 on 6 matching bases. The germline CDR1 and CDR2 sequences are MDHEN and SYDVKM. CDR3 length equals 13 residues. V lost 6 bases and J lost 2, with 11 bases in between. This CDR3 reads CASRRTEAYEQYF. The CDR3 DNA follows: TGTGCCAGCAGACGGACAGAAGCCTACGAGCAGTACTTC.

This chain links TRBV2 with TRBJ2-3; D call uncertain. The V and J ends lost 6 bases and 0 bases respectively, with 7 bases between them. Germline CDR1 and CDR2: SNHLY and FYNNEI. The CDR3 length is 13 residues. CDR3 sequence (DNA): TGTGCCAGCAGAGACTCTAGCACAGATACGCAGTATTTT. Translating gives CASRDSSTDTQYF.

The table lists this clone with a few counts. This sequence joins TRBV4-1 and TRBJ1-1; TRBD1 aligns across 7 bases. The germline CDR1 and CDR2 sequences are MGHRA and YSYEKL. Trimming at V came to 0 bases and at J to 7 bases, leaving 8 bases not matched to a gene. The CDR3 contains 15 residues. CDR3 in DNA: TGCGCCAGCAGCCAAGAGGTGGGGACAGTCCATGAAGCTTTCTTT. Protein: CASSQEVGTVHEAFF.

V gene TRBV27 combines with J gene TRBJ1-5, with 8 bases lining up with TRBD1. V lost 5 bases and J lost 7; bases outside the gene matches: 7. CDR1 MNHEY and CDR2 SMNVEV come from the germline V gene (reference sequence). CDR3 size: 14 residues. The CDR3 is CASSIYRGRQPQHF. In DNA, the CDR3 is TGTGCCAGCAGTATATACAGGGGGAGGCAGCCCCAGCATTTT.

There are a few counts of this clone. The V and J genes are TRBV5-6 and TRBJ2-3; 11 nucleotides match TRBD2. The CDR3 runs 15 residues. CDR1 SGHDT and CDR2 YYEEEE come from the germline V gene. Trimming removed 4 bases from V and 6 bases from J; junction bases left unmatched: 7. CDR3 coding DNA: TGTGCCAGCAGCGGGACTAGCGGTCGGGGGGATACGCAGTATTTT. This gives the protein CASSGTSGRGDTQYF. Drawing the rest from reference TRBV5-6 and TRBJ2-3, the complete variable domain is DAGVTQSPTHLIKTRGQQVTLRCSPKSGHDTVSWYQQALGQGPQFIFQYYEEEERQRGNFPDRFSGHQFPNYSSELNVNALLLGDSALYLCASSGTSGRGDTQYFGPGTRLTVL.

In its sample, this clone was seen once. The chain links TRBV27 to TRBJ2-5, with 7 bases matching TRBD1. J was trimmed by 2 bases and V by 4 bases; bases with no gene match: 7. This CDR3 region has 15 residues. Germline-derived CDR1 and CDR2 are MNHEY and SMNVEV (reference sequence). CDR3 nucleotides: TGTGCCAGCAGTTCAAGAACAGGGGCACAAGAGACCCAGTACTTC. Protein product: CASSSRTGAQETQYF.

A few counts support this clone. The CDR3 protein is CASSLFAEAFF. CDR3 nucleotide sequence: TGTGCCAGCAGCTTATTCGCTGAAGCTTTCTTT. The J gene is TRBJ1-1, the V gene TRBV5-6; no reliable D call. The CDR3 runs 11 residues. V was trimmed by 2 bases and J by 6 bases, leaving 5 bases between them. CDR1 and CDR2 from the germline V gene are SGHDT and YYEEEE. Full variable domain (outside the CDR3, taken from reference TRBV5-6 and TRBJ1-1): DAGVTQSPTHLIKTRGQQVTLRCSPKSGHDTVSWYQQALGQGPQFIFQYYEEEERQRGNFPDRFSGHQFPNYSSELNVNALLLGDSALYLCASSLFAEAFFGQGTRLTVV.

This clone was picked up a small number of times. The chain links TRBV5-1 to TRBJ1-1; a possible D gene is TRBD1 (6 bases). Germline lookup yields CDR1 SGHRS and CDR2 YFSETQ. The germline V and J ends were trimmed by 5 bases and 1 base, with 18 bases remaining between them. There are 16 residues in the CDR3. The CDR3 DNA sequence: TGCGCCAGCAGTAAAGGGTTCCGGACAGAGAACACTGAAGCTTTCTTT. Translation: CASSKGFRTENTEAFF.

The chain carries TRBV6-4 and TRBJ1-6; a possible D gene is TRBD1 (5 bases). Germline V lookup: CDR1 MRHNA, CDR2 SNTAGT. The CDR3 totals 14 residues. Trimming removed 2 bases at V and 9 bases at J, with 11 bases between. Here the CDR3 reads CASSDGGLGSPLHF. CDR3 nucleotide sequence: TGTGCCAGCAGTGACGGGGGGTTAGGTTCACCCCTCCACTTT.

The chain couples TRBV6-1 to TRBJ2-2; 8 positions match TRBD1. This CDR3 is 15 amino acids long. V gave up 2 bases and J gave up 7 bases; unmatched junction bases: 6. The germline CDR1 and CDR2 sequences are MNHNS and SASEGT. This chain's CDR3 is CASSESRGLNGELFF. Here the CDR3 DNA reads TGTGCCAGCAGTGAAAGCAGGGGGCTTAACGGGGAGCTGTTTTTT.

J is TRBJ2-7 and V is TRBV7-9; tentative D call: TRBD2 (5 bases). Germline V gene data show CDR1 as SEHNR and CDR2 as FQNEAQ (reference sequence). With 0 bases removed from V and 3 bases from J, the gap between germline ends came to 9 bases. The length of the CDR3 is 14 residues. The CDR3 nucleotides read TGTGCCAGCAGCTTAGCGGGAGCCGACTACGAGCAGTACTTC. Translation gives CASSLAGADYEQYF.

This chain uses TRBV6-6 with TRBJ1-5; D ambiguous. Germline lookup yields CDR1 MNHNY and CDR2 SVGAGI (reference sequence). V lost 2 bases to trimming and J lost 2 bases, with 7 bases between them. The CDR3 consists of 14 residues. The CDR3 DNA sequence: TGTGCCAGCAGTTACCCCGGGGGCAATCAGCCCCAGCATTTT. Protein product: CASSYPGGNQPQHF.

The chain recombines TRBV9 with TRBJ2-3, with 7 bases matching TRBD2. Losses at the gene ends were 4 bases for V and 4 bases for J; bases not matched to a gene: 9. This CDR3 has 15 residues. CDR1 and CDR2 (germline): SGDLS, YYNGEE. The CDR3 coding sequence is TGTGCCAGCAGCTCATACACGGGGGGTGCAGATACGCAGTATTTT. Its translation: CASSSYTGGADTQYF.

The chain uses TRBV13 and TRBJ2-3; 11 bases agree with TRBD2. Germline CDR1 reads PRHDT; CDR2 reads FYEKMQ (reference sequence). V shed 6 bases, J shed 6 bases, and the junction held 14 bases outside the gene matches. This CDR3 contains 17 residues. The CDR3 spells CASSPTLTSGRPDTQYF. The CDR3 DNA is TGTGCCAGCAGTCCCACCCTCACTAGCGGGAGACCCGATACGCAGTATTTT.